The 32 T cell receptor beta chains below were found in one sample sequenced in a study of PD-1 blockade in mismatch repair-deficient tumors. Generated by immunoSEQ multiplex PCR, the TCRdb table keeps only in-frame clones and is missing some. The data hold about 39,000 clones, with over 80% observed a single time. The source material was PBMCs, sampled approximately 9 months after starting pembrolizumab. These receptors were obtained from an adult with mismatch repair-deficient cancer.

The rearrangement links TRBV19 to TRBJ2-4; 7 positions match TRBD1. The trim removed 5 bases at V and 0 bases at J, leaving 7 bases unmatched. The CDR3 consists of 16 residues. CDR1 and CDR2 (germline): LNHDA, SQIVND (reference sequence). CDR3 sequence: CASSEEQGIAKNIQYF. CDR3 DNA: TGTGCCAGTAGTGAAGAACAGGGGATAGCCAAAAACATTCAGTACTTC.

The chain links TRBV5-1 to TRBJ2-7, with 10 bases matching TRBD1. The germline gives CDR1 SGHRS, CDR2 YFSETQ. CDR3 length equals 16 residues. J was trimmed by 9 bases and V by 0 bases; bases with no gene match: 12. The CDR3 nucleotides are TGCGCCAGCAGCTTGGAACTCGGACAGGGGGAGGTGTGGCAGTACTTC. This translates into CASSLELGQGEVWQYF. Full variable domain (missing parts from reference TRBV5-1 and TRBJ2-7): KAGVTQTPRYLIKTRGQQVTLSCSPISGHRSVSWYQQTPGQGLQFLFEYFSETQRNKGNFPGRFSGRQFSNSRSEMNVSTLELGDSALYLCASSLELGQGEVWQYFGPGTRLTVT.

This chain uses TRBV4-2 with TRBJ2-5, with 14 nucleotides matching TRBD2. Germline-derived CDR1 and CDR2 are LGHNA and YNFKEQ. Unmatched junction bases numbered 14, after V lost 4 bases and J lost 4 bases. The CDR3 contains 19 residues. The CDR3 spells CASSLPGTSGGEKGETQYF. The CDR3 bases are TGTGCCAGCAGCCTCCCCGGGACTAGCGGGGGCGAAAAGGGAGAGACCCAGTACTTC.

The chain employs TRBV11-2 and TRBJ2-1, with 7 bases fitting TRBD2. Germline loops: CDR1 SGHAT, CDR2 FQNNGV. This CDR3 spans 18 amino acids. Unmatched junction bases numbered 10, after V lost 0 bases and J lost 2 bases. The DNA of the CDR3 is TGTGCCAGCAGCTTAGATAGTGGGGCTAGCGGAACCTACAATGAGCAGTTCTTC. Amino acid sequence: CASSLDSGASGTYNEQFF.

This chain connects TRBV6-1 to TRBJ1-4, with 7 bases that match TRBD1. With 3 bases clipped from V and 8 bases from J, the junction kept 6 bases outside the gene matches. Germline CDR1 MNHNS, CDR2 SASEGT. CDR3 size: 14 residues. CDR3 DNA: TGTGCCAGCAGTGATGGACAGGTCGGGGAAAAACTGTTTTTT. It yields the protein CASSDGQVGEKLFF.

This rearrangement joins TRBV6-1 to TRBJ1-5; no clear D gene. Deletions cut 1 base from V and 11 bases from J, with 9 bases between. There are 12 residues in the CDR3. Germline assignment: CDR1 MNHNS and CDR2 SASEGT. The CDR3 DNA sequence: TGTGCCAGCAGTGAAGAAAGTACGGCCCAGCATTTT. Encoded protein: CASSEESTAQHF.

This clone appeared a few times. Other DNA sequences in this sample translate to the same CDR3. The V and J genes are TRBV14 and TRBJ2-7; 10 bases fit TRBD2. The CDR3 spans 15 residues. Germline V gene data show CDR1 as SGHDN and CDR2 as FVKESK. The J segment lost 2 bases and the V segment lost 1 base, leaving 2 bases of the junction unmatched. DNA of the CDR3: TGTGCCAGCAGCCAAGGGACTAGCGGTACCTACGAGCAGTACTTC. It codes for CASSQGTSGTYEQYF.

This clone was seen a handful of times. V gene TRBV20-1 combines with J gene TRBJ2-7; D is uncertain. The CDR3 totals 11 residues. V gave up 8 bases and J gave up 7 bases, with 15 bases separating them. Germline V gene lookup returns CDR1 DFQATT and CDR2 SNEGSKA (reference sequence). In nucleotides, the CDR3 is TGCAGTCCCTTCCATACCGAGGAGCAGTACTTC. This translates into CSPFHTEEQYF.

In this sample, this clone turned up once. The chain couples TRBV7-9 to TRBJ1-1, with a tentative D call TRBD1 (5 bases). Trimming took 1 base from V and 5 from J, leaving 8 bases between them. The CDR3 extends over 13 amino acids. The V gene's germline CDR1 is SEHNR and CDR2 FQNEAQ (reference sequence). The CDR3 DNA follows: TGTGCCAGCAGCTTAGGGGGGGGGACTGAAGCTTTCTTT. Translation: CASSLGGGTEAFF.

The V call is TRBV18, the J call TRBJ2-3; the D gene is possibly TRBD1 (6 bases). This CDR3 is built from 13 residues. CDR1 and CDR2 from the germline V gene are KGHSH and LQKENI. V lost 2 bases, J lost 4 bases, and 7 bases lay in between. This chain's CDR3 is CASSPNRADTQYF. Written as DNA, the CDR3 is TGTGCCAGCTCACCAAACAGGGCAGATACGCAGTATTTT.

This clone came up once. The chain is built from TRBV5-1 and TRBJ2-2, with TRBD1 identical over 10 bases. The germline CDR1 and CDR2 sequences are SGHRS and YFSETQ. The ends lost 3 bases at V and 7 bases at J; junction bases unmatched: 12. There are 17 residues in the CDR3. For the CDR3, the DNA is TGCGCCAGCAGCTCCCTGACAGGGGGCGCCTTTGACGGGGAGCTGTTTTTT. Protein: CASSSLTGGAFDGELFF.

The chain couples TRBV6-1 to TRBJ2-7; maybe TRBD2 (6 bases). CDR1 MNHNS and CDR2 SASEGT come from the germline V gene. V was shortened by 10 bases and J by 7 bases, with 8 bases between the two germline ends. The CDR3 covers 9 residues. CDR3 nucleotides: TGTGCCAACCGGGGGGAGCAGTACTTC. Protein: CANRGEQYF.

V gene TRBV6-6 combines with J gene TRBJ2-7; TRBD1 agrees at 10 bases. V dropped 6 bases and J dropped 5; count of bases not matched to a gene: 10. CDR1 MNHNY and CDR2 SVGAGI come from the germline V gene (reference sequence). This CDR3 has 15 residues. In nucleotides, the CDR3 is TGTGCCAGCAGACCCCGGGACAGGGGAACCCACGAGCAGTACTTC. Translation: CASRPRDRGTHEQYF.

The chain couples TRBV29-1 to TRBJ2-1; weak D call: TRBD1 (5 bases). This CDR3 region has 13 residues. The V and J ends lost 4 bases and 7 bases respectively, with 14 bases between them. The germline V gene encodes CDR1 SQVTM and CDR2 ANQGSEA. The CDR3 DNA is TGCAGCGTTGTGGCAGGGCTAAGGAATGAGCAGTTCTTC. It codes for CSVVAGLRNEQFF.

This chain connects TRBV5-1 to TRBJ2-7, with 10 bases fitting TRBD1. Germline V gene data show CDR1 as SGHRS and CDR2 as YFSETQ. This CDR3 has 15 residues. The V and J ends lost 0 bases and 2 bases, in that order; junction bases with no gene match: 2. Written as DNA, the CDR3 is TGCGCCAGCAGCTTGGGGGGGACAGGGGCCTACGAGCAGTACTTC. It yields the protein CASSLGGTGAYEQYF.

The table lists this clone with a few counts. This chain uses TRBV18 with TRBJ2-7; 7 bases line up with TRBD1. The CDR3 is made up of 15 amino acids. Germline-derived CDR1 and CDR2 are KGHSH and LQKENI. The trim removed 6 bases at V and 4 bases at J, leaving 12 bases unmatched. The CDR3 protein is CASSLGNDREYEQYF. The CDR3 coding sequence is TGTGCCAGCTCTCTCGGAAACGACAGGGAGTACGAGCAGTACTTC.

A few counts support this clone. This rearrangement joins TRBV7-2 to TRBJ2-7, with TRBD2 matching over 10 bases. This CDR3 region has 16 residues. Germline CDR1 SGHTA, CDR2 FQGNSA. The V segment lost 4 bases and the J segment 1 base; nucleotides outside the gene matches: 7. The CDR3 region is CASSSDRTSGSYEQYF. The CDR3 coding sequence is TGTGCCAGCAGCTCCGATAGGACTAGCGGATCCTACGAGCAGTACTTC.

The chain links TRBV19 to TRBJ2-1; TRBD1 matches 11 bases. V was clipped by 5 bases and J by 10 bases; unmatched bases: 13. The CDR3 has 16 residues. CDR1 is LNHDA and CDR2 is SQIVND in the germline V gene (reference sequence). Written as DNA, the CDR3 is TGTGCCAGTAGTCCCCCAACTCCGGGACAGGGGGACGAGCAGTTCTTC. Amino acid sequence: CASSPPTPGQGDEQFF.

This chain connects TRBV7-2 to TRBJ2-3, with 11 bases lining up with TRBD2. V shed 1 base and J 5 bases; nucleotides not matched to a gene: 8. The CDR3 length is 17 residues. Germline assignment: CDR1 SGHTA and CDR2 FQGNSA. This chain's CDR3 is CASSLEIAGGPVDTQYF. For the CDR3, the DNA is TGTGCCAGCAGCTTAGAGATAGCGGGAGGGCCCGTAGATACGCAGTATTTT.

This clone is a singleton in its sample. This sequence joins TRBV11-3 and TRBJ2-3; no firm D call. V was shortened by 3 bases and J by 3 bases, with 4 bases between the two germline ends. This CDR3 is 12 amino acids long. From germline, CDR1 is SGHNT and CDR2 YENEEA. The CDR3 nucleotides read TGTGCCAGCAGCTTGAGGACAGATACGCAGTATTTT. This translates into CASSLRTDTQYF.

The chain recombines TRBV11-1 with TRBJ1-1; D may be TRBD1 (6 bases). The germline V and J ends were trimmed by 5 bases and 3 bases, with 13 bases remaining between them. CDR3 length equals 14 residues. The germline V gene has CDR1 SGHAT and CDR2 FQDESV (reference sequence). CDR3 residues: CASSRQVLYTEAFF. The CDR3 DNA reads as TGTGCCAGCAGCCGACAGGTGTTATACACTGAAGCTTTCTTT.

This chain uses TRBV5-1 with TRBJ2-1, with 9 bases fitting TRBD2. V lost 4 bases, J lost 2 bases, and 4 bases stayed unmatched. This CDR3 region has 15 residues. Germline V gene data show CDR1 as SGHRS and CDR2 as YFSETQ. The CDR3 is CASSLIAGAYNEQFF. The CDR3 nucleotides read TGCGCCAGCAGCCTAATAGCGGGAGCCTACAATGAGCAGTTCTTC.

The CDR3 sequence: CASRTLWTSGRTGELFF. DNA for the CDR3: TGTGCCAGCAGGACACTCTGGACTAGCGGGAGAACCGGGGAGCTGTTTTTT. The V and J genes are TRBV28 and TRBJ2-2; 13 positions agree with TRBD2. With 6 bases clipped from V and 5 bases from J, the junction kept 9 bases outside the gene matches. This CDR3 comprises 17 residues. The V gene's germline CDR1 is MDHEN and CDR2 SYDVKM.

The CDR3, as DNA: TGTGCCACCAGCAGGGCCAATGGGGAGCTGTTTTTT. Translating gives CATSRANGELFF. V gene TRBV15 combines with J gene TRBJ2-2; D not resolved. V lost 3 bases to trimming and J lost 8 bases, with 7 bases between them. The CDR3 spans 12 residues. CDR1 is LNHNV and CDR2 is YYDKDF in the germline V gene (reference sequence).

The chain combines TRBV10-1 with TRBJ2-3; tentatively, D is TRBD2 (6 bases). The germline gives CDR1 WNHNN, CDR2 SYGVQD (reference sequence). This CDR3 spans 16 amino acids. Trimming stripped 4 bases from V and 3 bases from J, with 17 bases between. The CDR3 DNA reads TGCGCCAGCAGTGTAAGACGGGAGTCGCGGACAGATACGCAGTATTTT. Its translation: CASSVRRESRTDTQYF.

The rearrangement uses TRBV28 and TRBJ1-2; 9 bases align to TRBD1. The CDR3 has 13 residues. Trimming at V came to 3 bases and at J to 10 bases, leaving 6 bases not matched to a gene. CDR1 and CDR2 from the germline V gene are MDHEN and SYDVKM. CDR3 residues: CASSFRDRENYTF. The DNA of the CDR3 is TGTGCCAGCAGTTTTCGGGACAGGGAGAACTACACCTTC.

The chain couples TRBV19 to TRBJ1-2, with 9 nucleotides matching TRBD1. V shed 7 bases, J shed 8 bases, and the junction held 8 bases outside the gene matches. The CDR3 runs to 13 residues. Germline CDR1 reads LNHDA; CDR2 reads SQIVND (reference sequence). CDR3: CASNIQGAQGYTF. CDR3 DNA: TGTGCCAGTAACATACAGGGGGCACAAGGCTACACCTTC.

This chain connects TRBV29-1 to TRBJ2-2; D remains unclear. V was cut by 3 bases and J by 2 bases, with 4 bases left in between. This CDR3 is built from 12 residues. From germline, CDR1 is SQVTM and CDR2 ANQGSEA. The CDR3 spells CSVDPNTGELFF. For the CDR3, the DNA is TGCAGCGTTGACCCAAACACCGGGGAGCTGTTTTTT.

This chain uses TRBV9 with TRBJ2-3; 7 bases map to TRBD1. The length of the CDR3 is 14 residues. CDR1 is SGDLS, CDR2 YYNGEE, per germline. The trim removed 4 bases at V and 2 bases at J, leaving 4 bases unmatched. Written as DNA, the CDR3 is TGTGCCAGCAGCCGGGACAGCCTCACAGATACGCAGTATTTT. Its translation is CASSRDSLTDTQYF.

The J gene is TRBJ1-1, the V gene TRBV19; perhaps TRBD1 as D (6 bases). The germline V gene encodes CDR1 LNHDA and CDR2 SQIVND (reference sequence). V was clipped by 3 bases and J by 1 base, with 12 bases between them. The CDR3 consists of 15 residues. CDR3 sequence (DNA): TGTGCCAGTAGTATGTCCAGGGGCGAGAACACTGAAGCTTTCTTT. This sequence encodes CASSMSRGENTEAFF.

The rearrangement joins TRBV5-1 to TRBJ2-1; 7 positions agree with TRBD2. V lost 5 bases and J lost 3; bases outside the gene matches: 17. The CDR3 covers 18 residues. Germline V CDR1 and CDR2: SGHRS, YFSETQ. CDR3 sequence (DNA): TGCGCCAGCAGTACTAAAACTAGCGTTGGAAACAACTACAATGAGCAGTTCTTC. This translates into CASSTKTSVGNNYNEQFF.

A few counts support this clone. V and J are TRBV5-1 and TRBJ2-7, with 9 bases aligning to TRBD2. V was pared by 4 bases and J by 6 bases, with 8 bases of the junction left unmatched. The CDR3 runs 14 residues. From germline, CDR1 is SGHRS and CDR2 YFSETQ. CDR3 sequence: CASSEDYSGSEQYF. The CDR3 DNA sequence: TGCGCCAGCAGCGAGGACTATAGCGGGAGCGAGCAGTACTTC.